This T cell receptor (beta chain) was obtained from a study of T cell clonotyping in hematopoietic cell transplantation. Only one count was recorded for this clone. V lost 2 bases to trimming and J lost 2 bases, with 5 bases between them. The CDR3 extends over 12 amino acids. CDR1 and CDR2 (germline): SGHRS, YFSETQ. Generated by immunoSEQ multiplex PCR, the TCRdb table keeps only in-frame clones and is missing some. Among nearly 70,000 clones listed, 94% were seen once. The chain couples TRBV5-1 to TRBJ2-7; D unresolved. The material sequenced was peripheral blood mononuclear cells. This sequence originates from a man aged 50 to 59 in good health. Some clones in this sample may be carry-over from other donors' samples. CDR3 in DNA: TGCGCCAGCAGCTTAAGGCCCTACGAGCAGTACTTC. This translates into CASSLRPYEQYF.